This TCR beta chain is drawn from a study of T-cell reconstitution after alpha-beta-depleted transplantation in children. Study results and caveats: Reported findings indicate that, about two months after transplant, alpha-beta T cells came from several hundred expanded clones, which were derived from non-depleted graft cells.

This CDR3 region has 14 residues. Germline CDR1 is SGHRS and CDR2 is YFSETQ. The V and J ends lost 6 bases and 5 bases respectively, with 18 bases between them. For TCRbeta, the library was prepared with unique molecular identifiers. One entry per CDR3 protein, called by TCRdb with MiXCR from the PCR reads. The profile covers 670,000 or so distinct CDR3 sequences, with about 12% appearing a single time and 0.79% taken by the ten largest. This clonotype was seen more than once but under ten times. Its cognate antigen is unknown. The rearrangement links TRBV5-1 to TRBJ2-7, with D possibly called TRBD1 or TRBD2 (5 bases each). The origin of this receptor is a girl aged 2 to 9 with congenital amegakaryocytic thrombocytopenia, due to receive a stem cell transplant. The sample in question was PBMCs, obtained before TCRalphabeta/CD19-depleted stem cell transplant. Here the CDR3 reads CASTLLRGAHEQYF. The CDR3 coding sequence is TGCGCCAGCACCCTCCTACGGGGCGCCCACGAGCAGTACTTC.